This T cell receptor (beta chain) was captured by sequencing in a study of tumor-infiltrating lymphocytes in primary liver carcinoma. Study context: The number of productive TCRbeta reads per sample ranged from roughly 3.65 to 8 million and was similar across tissue types. General study points: Paired tumor-adjacent and tumor-blood samples overlapped less than tumor region pairs did. Relative to blood, tumors carried a significantly larger fraction of the repertoire in their top 250 clones (p = 0.039).

A primer in the constant region served to generate TCR beta cDNA from 450 to 650 ng of total RNA. What produced the TCR beta libraries was three nested multiplex PCR rounds using slightly modified ARM-PCR. Amplification in the first two PCR rounds was performed using TRBV1-TRBV30 forward primers and a C-beta reverse primer for approximately 10 cycles each. Each CDR3 protein is one row after TCRdb ran MiXCR on the multiplex PCR reads. The repertoire holds some 43,000 distinct CDR3 sequences, with about two thirds as singletons. As for this clonotype: Its antigen is not identified.

J lost 15 bases, V lost 6 bases, and 18 bases had no gene match. The germline V gene has CDR1 SGHAT and CDR2 FQNNGV. This CDR3 is built from 15 residues. Taking about 19-32 mg of unsorted bulk tissue, the authors co-extracted RNA and DNA. The gene calls are TRBV11-2 and TRBJ2-2; 8 nucleotides align to TRBD2. The specimen sequenced was liver tumor tissue from sampling region 5. As to subset: tumor region T5, tumor centre. This sequence originates from a man between 40 and 49 years old with primary liver carcinoma and hepatitis B virus infection. The CDR3 bases are TGTGCCAGCAGTTACGGGGGGGGGAATGTCGGGAAGTTGTTTTTT. Translating it yields CASSYGGGNVGKLFF.